A single sample gave rise to the 30 T cell receptor beta chains below, sequenced in a study of cytomegalovirus exposure and HLA in healthy donors. PCR primers comprised 60 Vbeta and 13 Jbeta primers. This table comes from immunoSEQ multiplex PCR, and its TCRdb copy is limited to in-frame clones, with some not included. The sample consists of around 140,000 clones, roughly 85% of them appearing once. The sample comprised PBMCs. Receptors originate from a man aged 40-49 years in good health and CMV-seronegative.

The chain has TRBV30 and TRBJ1-1, with 7 bases aligning to TRBD1. CDR3 length equals 13 residues. The V gene's germline CDR1 is GTSNPN and CDR2 SVGIG (reference sequence). V dropped 1 base and J dropped 8; count of bases not matched to a gene: 7. This CDR3 is CAWSAPTGAEAFF. The CDR3 DNA follows: TGTGCCTGGAGTGCCCCAACAGGGGCCGAAGCTTTCTTT. Filled out from reference TRBV30 and TRBJ1-1, the complete variable domain reads SQTIHQWPATLVQPVGSPLSLECTVEGTSNPNLYWYRQAAGRGLQLLFYSVGIGQISSEVPQNLSASRPQDRQFILSSKKLLLSDSGFYLCAWSAPTGAEAFFGQGTRLTVV.

The chain uses TRBV7-9 and TRBJ1-6, with 7 bases aligning to TRBD1. The ends lost 3 bases at V and 6 bases at J; junction bases unmatched: 5. This CDR3 is 15 amino acids long. The germline CDR1 and CDR2 sequences are SEHNR and FQNEAQ (reference sequence). The CDR3 sequence is CASSFGQVANSPLHF. For the CDR3, the DNA is TGTGCCAGCAGCTTCGGACAGGTGGCTAATTCACCCCTCCACTTT.

A single count supports this clone. The V and J genes are TRBV21-1 and TRBJ2-7; TRBD2, the table's D call, lacks a check against the DNA. TRBV21-1 is reported as a pseudogene. The CDR3 is 15 residues long. CDR3 sequence: CASSRGPRLSYEQYF. The CDR3 DNA reads as TGTGCCAGCAGCCGCGGGCCGAGGCTATCCTACGAGCAGTACTTC.

The chain combines TRBV30 with TRBJ2-5, with no clear D. Trimming removed 8 bases at V and 1 base at J, with 11 bases between. Per germline, CDR1 GTSNPN and CDR2 SVGIG (reference sequence). The CDR3 extends over 12 amino acids. The CDR3 DNA reads TGTGCCCGCAGTTCCTCCCAAGAGACCCAGTACTTC. Its protein is CARSSSQETQYF.

The CDR3 here is CASSYSGIEQYF. The CDR3 nucleotides read TGTGCCAGCAGTTACTCCGGGATCGAGCAGTACTTC. The chain recombines TRBV6-5 with TRBJ2-7; D is perhaps TRBD2 (5 bases). Germline loops: CDR1 MNHEY, CDR2 SVGAGI. The V end was cut by 0 bases, the J end by 6 bases, with 6 bases between. The CDR3 extends over 12 amino acids.

This chain uses TRBV6-5 with TRBJ2-3; TRBD2 is a possible D gene (6 bases). The germline gives CDR1 MNHEY, CDR2 SVGAGI. The V end was cut by 5 bases, the J end by 2 bases, with 11 bases between. The CDR3 spans 14 residues. CDR3 protein: CASSGGTATDTQYF. The DNA for the CDR3 is TGTGCCAGCAGTGGCGGGACTGCCACAGATACGCAGTATTTT.

The rearrangement links TRBV9 to TRBJ2-1; D is possibly TRBD2 (6 bases). V was clipped by 3 bases and J by 8 bases, with 12 bases between them. The germline CDR1 and CDR2 sequences are SGDLS and YYNGEE. CDR3 length: 13 residues. CDR3 loop: CASSDGTGDEQFF. The CDR3 nucleotides read TGTGCCAGCAGCGACGGAACGGGGGATGAGCAGTTCTTC.

The chain joins TRBV2 to TRBJ2-1; 9 nucleotides line up with TRBD2. In germline, CDR1 is SNHLY, CDR2 FYNNEI. After removal of 6 bases from V and 3 bases from J, the junction contained 6 bases not matched to a gene. CDR3 length equals 15 residues. In DNA form, the CDR3 reads TGTGCCAGCAGGATGGAGACTAGCGGCTACAATGAGCAGTTCTTC. Encoded protein: CASRMETSGYNEQFF.

The V call is TRBV18, the J call TRBJ1-2; maybe TRBD1 (5 bases). CDR3 size: 12 residues. With 2 bases removed from V and 8 bases from J, the gap between germline ends came to 9 bases. Germline V gene sequence: CDR1 KGHSH, CDR2 LQKENI. CDR3: CASSPWGDGYTF. DNA of the CDR3: TGTGCCAGCTCACCATGGGGGGACGGCTACACCTTC.

The chain links TRBV15 to TRBJ2-2; 7 bases match TRBD1. The V gene end was trimmed by 1 base and the J gene end by 6 bases; junction bases not matched to a gene: 5. The germline V gene has CDR1 LNHNV and CDR2 YYDKDF (reference sequence). The CDR3 consists of 15 residues. CDR3 in amino acids: CATSRGFGTAGELFF. CDR3 nucleotide sequence: TGTGCCACCAGCAGAGGGTTTGGGACAGCCGGGGAGCTGTTTTTT.

The chain uses TRBV4-1 and TRBJ1-5; D is ambiguous. CDR3 size: 13 residues. The V gene lost 0 bases and the J gene lost 3 bases, with 3 bases spanning the gap. Germline V CDR1 and CDR2: MGHRA, YSYEKL. CDR3 protein: CASSQDYNQPQHF. The CDR3, as DNA: TGCGCCAGCAGCCAAGATTACAATCAGCCCCAGCATTTT.

The V gene is TRBV2, the J gene TRBJ2-3; D possibly corresponds to TRBD2 (6 bases). The CDR3 length is 16 residues. V was clipped by 7 bases and J by 2 bases, with 19 bases between them. Germline loops: CDR1 SNHLY, CDR2 FYNNEI. For the CDR3, the DNA is TGTGCCAGCAAGGACCAAACGGGGGATTACACAGATACGCAGTATTTT. Translated, it gives CASKDQTGDYTDTQYF.

The V and J genes are TRBV19 and TRBJ2-5, with 12 bases lining up with TRBD2. Germline trimming cut 4 bases from V and 7 bases from J; bases unmatched to any gene: 10. From germline, CDR1 is LNHDA and CDR2 SQIVND (reference sequence). The CDR3 contains 16 residues. The DNA of the CDR3 is TGTGCCAGTAGTAAGACTAGCGGGGGACGTTTGGGGACCCAGTACTTC. This sequence encodes CASSKTSGGRLGTQYF.

A few counts support this clone. The chain joins TRBV2 to TRBJ2-7; D unresolved. The V gene's germline CDR1 is SNHLY and CDR2 FYNNEI. The CDR3 spans 19 residues. V lost 6 bases and J lost 0, with 27 bases in between. Here the CDR3 DNA reads TGTGCCAGCAGAGGAGAGAATTTTAGACCGATACCTTTCTCCTACGAGCAGTACTTC. Encoded protein: CASRGENFRPIPFSYEQYF. The variable domain in full, with the rest retrieved from reference TRBV2 and TRBJ2-7, is EPEVTQTPSHQVTQMGQEVILRCVPISNHLYFYWYRQILGQKVEFLVSFYNNEISEKSEIFDDQFSVERPDGSNFTLKIRSTKLEDSAMYFCASRGENFRPIPFSYEQYFGPGTRLTVT.

This clone was seen only once. This sequence joins TRBV6-1 and TRBJ1-6; tentatively, D is TRBD1 (6 bases). Germline CDR1 MNHNS, CDR2 SASEGT. The CDR3 is 14 residues long. V was trimmed by 2 bases and J by 8 bases, leaving 10 bases between them. DNA of the CDR3: TGTGCCAGCAGTGAAACAGGGATCTATTCACCCCTCCACTTT. It encodes CASSETGIYSPLHF.

As concerns this clone: At one end the junction does not follow the germline gene, possibly because of a read error. This chain connects TRBV7-9 to TRBJ1-4; TRBD1 might be the D (5 bases). Germline loops: CDR1 SEHNR, CDR2 FQNEAQ (reference sequence). The CDR3 totals 17 residues. The CDR3 region has the DNA TGTTCCAGCAGCCACACCCGGTGGGGGGAACGGAATGAAAAACTGTTTTTT. It translates to CSSSHTRWGERNEKLFF.

J is TRBJ1-6 and V is TRBV6-5; D ambiguous. The CDR3 has 14 amino acids. Germline lookup yields CDR1 MNHEY and CDR2 SVGAGI. Between the trimmed V and J ends, which lost 1 base and 9 bases, there was a span of 10 bases. The CDR3 DNA reads TGTGCCAGCAGTTACTTGGGAGGTGGTTCACCCCTCCACTTT. Protein sequence: CASSYLGGGSPLHF.

The chain has TRBV9 and TRBJ2-1, with D possibly being TRBD1 (5 bases). The V end lost 3 bases, the J end lost 5 bases, and 9 bases lay between the germline ends. Germline lookup yields CDR1 SGDLS and CDR2 YYNGEE. CDR3 length: 13 residues. DNA for the CDR3: TGTGCCAGCAGCGCGGACAATCACAATGAGCAGTTCTTC. Amino acids: CASSADNHNEQFF. Full variable domain (remainder filled in from reference TRBV9 and TRBJ2-1): DSGVTQTPKHLITATGQRVTLRCSPRSGDLSVYWYQQSLDQGLQFLIQYYNGEERAKGNILERFSAQQFPDLHSELNLSSLELGDSALYFCASSADNHNEQFFGPGTRLTVL.

The chain links TRBV5-1 to TRBJ2-5; D perhaps matches TRBD1 (6 bases). The CDR3 length is 17 residues. V dropped 0 bases and J dropped 1 base, with 16 bases sitting between them. Germline V gene lookup returns CDR1 SGHRS and CDR2 YFSETQ. Here the CDR3 reads CASSLGWGPQTQETQYF. CDR3 coding DNA: TGCGCCAGCAGCTTGGGGTGGGGGCCTCAAACCCAAGAGACCCAGTACTTC.

The rearrangement uses TRBV29-1 and TRBJ2-7; D might be TRBD2 (5 bases). The germline V and J ends were trimmed by 7 bases and 3 bases, with 16 bases remaining between them. This CDR3 contains 13 residues. The germline V gene has CDR1 SQVTM and CDR2 ANQGSEA. CDR3: CSASETSGYEQYF. Written as DNA, the CDR3 is TGCAGCGCCTCTGAAACAAGCGGCTACGAGCAGTACTTC.

V gene TRBV4-3 combines with J gene TRBJ2-2, with TRBD2 matching over 15 bases. Germline V lookup: CDR1 LGHNA, CDR2 YSLEER. The CDR3 extends over 18 amino acids. Trimming removed 2 bases from V and 2 bases from J; junction bases left unmatched: 3. The CDR3 DNA reads as TGCGCCAGCAGCCAAAGGACTAGCGGGAGGGCCAACACCGGGGAGCTGTTTTTT. Its translation is CASSQRTSGRANTGELFF.

Only one count was recorded for this clone. DNA of the CDR3: TGTGCCAGCAGTTCCGGACCGGGGGTAAGGTACGAGCAGTACTTC. Protein product: CASSSGPGVRYEQYF. V and J are TRBV28 and TRBJ2-5, with D possibly TRBD2 on 6 matching bases. The DNA end lines up better with TRBJ2-7; the J call may be wrong. This CDR3 spans 15 amino acids. Looked up from germline, CDR1 is MDHEN and CDR2 is SYDVKM.

This clone appeared a few times. The chain joins TRBV2 to TRBJ2-5; 9 bases line up with TRBD1. The CDR3 sequence is 14 residues long. The germline V gene encodes CDR1 SNHLY and CDR2 FYNNEI. V lost 11 bases and J lost 0; bases outside the gene matches: 7. CDR3 nucleotides: TGTGCCGGGAGGACAGGGGAGTACCAAGAGACCCAGTACTTC. Its translation: CAGRTGEYQETQYF.

This clone was observed a handful of times. The CDR3 loop is CASSSTSGRFDEQFF. CDR3 in DNA: TGTGCCAGCAGTTCTACTAGCGGGAGGTTCGATGAGCAGTTCTTC. The chain combines TRBV27 with TRBJ2-1; 12 nucleotides line up with TRBD2. V trimming: 4 bases; J trimming: 8 bases; junction bases outside the gene matches: 6. The CDR3 is 15 residues long. CDR1 MNHEY and CDR2 SMNVEV come from the germline V gene (reference sequence).

The J gene is TRBJ1-6, the V gene TRBV5-1; D not resolved. Trimming stripped 0 bases from V and 3 bases from J, with 13 bases between. The CDR3 has 17 residues. Germline V gives CDR1 SGHRS, CDR2 YFSETQ. In DNA, the CDR3 is TGCGCCAGCAGCTTGGCTTTCCAGTCATACTATAATTCACCCCTCCACTTT. Amino acids: CASSLAFQSYYNSPLHF.

The chain has TRBV5-1 and TRBJ2-7; 8 bases match TRBD2. Per germline, CDR1 SGHRS and CDR2 YFSETQ. V was pared by 4 bases and J by 4 bases, with 13 bases of the junction left unmatched. This CDR3 contains 16 residues. CDR3 sequence reads: CASSVGGGSEFYEQYF. The CDR3, as DNA: TGCGCCAGCAGCGTCGGGGGGGGAAGCGAGTTTTACGAGCAGTACTTC.

The chain has TRBV6-5 and TRBJ1-3, with TRBD1 matching 7 bases. V lost 5 bases to trimming and J lost 0 bases; unmatched junction nucleotides: 4. The germline V gene has CDR1 MNHEY and CDR2 SVGAGI. This CDR3 region has 15 residues. Written as DNA, the CDR3 is TGTGCCAGCAGTAGGGGACAGCTCTCTGGAAACACCATATATTTT. Protein product: CASSRGQLSGNTIYF.

The rearrangement joins TRBV27 to TRBJ1-6; D gene ambiguous. The CDR3 contains 17 residues. The V gene's germline CDR1 is MNHEY and CDR2 SMNVEV (reference sequence). With 5 bases removed from V and 6 bases from J, the gap between germline ends came to 20 bases. CDR3 sequence reads: CASSLPPSRHGNSPLHF. CDR3 sequence (DNA): TGTGCCAGCAGTCTCCCTCCGAGTCGTCACGGTAATTCACCCCTCCACTTT.

The chain combines TRBV14 with TRBJ2-1, with a weak D call TRBD1 (7 bases). This CDR3 is built from 19 residues. Per the germline V gene, CDR1 is SGHDN and CDR2 is FVKESK. Trimming stripped 1 base from V and 0 bases from J, with 19 bases between. CDR3 protein: CASSQVRRGLISSYNEQFF. Written as DNA, the CDR3 is TGTGCCAGCAGCCAAGTCAGGAGGGGGCTTATTTCCTCCTACAATGAGCAGTTCTTC.

This sequence joins TRBV28 and TRBJ2-7; 7 bases line up with TRBD1. Germline V gene sequence: CDR1 MDHEN, CDR2 SYDVKM. The CDR3 is 14 residues long. The V segment lost 5 bases and the J segment 0 bases; nucleotides outside the gene matches: 4. CDR3 region: CASSPRDSSYEQYF. CDR3 bases: TGTGCCAGCAGTCCCCGGGACAGCTCCTACGAGCAGTACTTC.